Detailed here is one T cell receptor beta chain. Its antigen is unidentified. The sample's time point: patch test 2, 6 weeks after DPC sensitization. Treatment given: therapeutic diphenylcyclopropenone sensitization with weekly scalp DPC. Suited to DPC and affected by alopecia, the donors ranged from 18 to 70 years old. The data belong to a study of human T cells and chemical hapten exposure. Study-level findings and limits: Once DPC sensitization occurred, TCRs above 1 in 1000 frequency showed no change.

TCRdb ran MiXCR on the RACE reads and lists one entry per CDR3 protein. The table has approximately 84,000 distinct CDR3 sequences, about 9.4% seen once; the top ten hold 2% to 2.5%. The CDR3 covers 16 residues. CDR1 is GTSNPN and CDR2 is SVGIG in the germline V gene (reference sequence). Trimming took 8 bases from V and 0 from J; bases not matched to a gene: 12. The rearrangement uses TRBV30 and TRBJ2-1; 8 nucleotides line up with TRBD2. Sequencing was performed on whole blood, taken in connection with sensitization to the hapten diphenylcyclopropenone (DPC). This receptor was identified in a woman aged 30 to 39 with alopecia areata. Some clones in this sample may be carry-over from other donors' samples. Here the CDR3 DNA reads TGTGCCCTTACCTTAGCGGGACCCAGCTCCTACAATGAGCAGTTCTTC. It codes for CALTLAGPSSYNEQFF.